This entry features one T cell receptor (beta chain) sequence. Its recognized antigen is unknown. Base qualities are missing; no much larger clone stands one base away. The V end gives up 7 bases and the J end 4 bases, leaving 8 bases in the junction not matched to a gene. Taken from the germline V gene, the CDR1 and CDR2 loops are SGHAT and FQNNGV. Including the terminal cysteine and phenylalanine, the CDR3 comprises 14 residues. Solely the CDR3 DNA is kept, with 42 bases framed from the first base. The data derive from a study of T cell changes during pregnancy in multiple sclerosis (dated by TCRdb to between 2018 and 2021). In terms of the full investigation: In women with multiple sclerosis, the researchers looked at how the T cell repertoire shifted as pregnancy progressed.

The method was the immunoSEQ multiplex PCR assay. Imported from immuneACCESS, the table was reduced by TCRdb to in-frame sequences with V and J called. These copies leave out some clones; in studies compared against another copy, an unresolved V gene accounts for under half, and the cause of the remainder is not known. The sample contains 70,000 to 95,000 clones, 90% to 95% of them found a single time. Approximately 2.2% of the sample rests with the top ten. Specimen: peripheral blood, collected in the third trimester of pregnancy. In this chain, TRBV11-2 is recombined with TRBJ2-5; 8 central bases correspond to TRBD2. The receptor comes from a female donor with multiple sclerosis, enrolled in a pregnancy study. DNA sequence: TGTGCCAGCAACCCGCGGGAGGTCTTAGAGACCCAGTACTTC. This is translated as CASNPREVLETQYF.